This TCR beta chain derives from a study of blood T cell repertoires in COVID-19. This clone was seen a single time. The CDR3 length is 15 residues. Per germline, CDR1 SGHRS and CDR2 YFSETQ. V lost 5 bases and J 2 bases, leaving 13 bases between the germline ends. Original data processing: Amplifying reference gene primers gave estimates of nucleated cell counts. TCRdb keeps only in-frame clones here, not all; method: immunoSEQ multiplex PCR. V and J calls and clone size are copied from that table; D and trimming were computed from the DNA. The table records 80,000 or so clones, about four fifths of them present only once.

The chain combines TRBV5-1 with TRBJ2-2, with a tentative D call TRBD1 (5 bases). Sequenced input: peripheral blood. The receptor was isolated from a man aged 60 to 75 with acute or convalescent COVID-19. Here the CDR3 reads CASSFLQVNTGELFF. The DNA of the CDR3 is TGCGCCAGCAGTTTTTTACAGGTTAACACCGGGGAGCTGTTTTTT.